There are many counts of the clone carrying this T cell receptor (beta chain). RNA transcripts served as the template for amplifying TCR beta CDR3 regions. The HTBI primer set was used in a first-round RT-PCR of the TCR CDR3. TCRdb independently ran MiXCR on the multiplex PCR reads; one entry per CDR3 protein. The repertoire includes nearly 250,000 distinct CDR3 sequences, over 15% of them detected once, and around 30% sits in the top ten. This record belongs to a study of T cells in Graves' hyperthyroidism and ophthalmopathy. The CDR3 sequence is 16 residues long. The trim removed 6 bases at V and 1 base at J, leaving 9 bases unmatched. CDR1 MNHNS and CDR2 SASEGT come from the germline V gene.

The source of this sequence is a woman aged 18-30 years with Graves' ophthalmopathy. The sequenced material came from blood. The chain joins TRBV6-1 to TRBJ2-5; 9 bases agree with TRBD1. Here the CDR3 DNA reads TGTGCCAGCAGCGCCACCGGGACAGGGCGCCAAGAGACCCAGTACTTC. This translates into CASSATGTGRQETQYF.